The clone carrying this TCR beta chain was observed at least ten times. Germline loops: CDR1 DFQATT, CDR2 SNEGSKA (reference sequence). Trimming removed 3 bases from V and 4 bases from J, with 21 bases in between. This CDR3 spans 16 amino acids. This entry comes from a study of identical twins. One entry per CDR3 protein, called by TCRdb with MiXCR from the 5' RACE reads. This table holds about 220,000 distinct CDR3 sequences, approximately 8.3% found once. A further study also used this sample, focusing on yellow fever vaccine responses in identical twins.

This rearrangement joins TRBV20-1 to TRBJ2-5; maybe TRBD2 (5 bases). The sequence was obtained from a woman in her late teens or twenties in good health. Input material: memory (CD45RO+) T cells sorted from blood. DNA for the CDR3: TGCAGTGCTAGGGATACTAGAATCGCAACCCCAGAGACCCAGTACTTC. It encodes CSARDTRIATPETQYF.